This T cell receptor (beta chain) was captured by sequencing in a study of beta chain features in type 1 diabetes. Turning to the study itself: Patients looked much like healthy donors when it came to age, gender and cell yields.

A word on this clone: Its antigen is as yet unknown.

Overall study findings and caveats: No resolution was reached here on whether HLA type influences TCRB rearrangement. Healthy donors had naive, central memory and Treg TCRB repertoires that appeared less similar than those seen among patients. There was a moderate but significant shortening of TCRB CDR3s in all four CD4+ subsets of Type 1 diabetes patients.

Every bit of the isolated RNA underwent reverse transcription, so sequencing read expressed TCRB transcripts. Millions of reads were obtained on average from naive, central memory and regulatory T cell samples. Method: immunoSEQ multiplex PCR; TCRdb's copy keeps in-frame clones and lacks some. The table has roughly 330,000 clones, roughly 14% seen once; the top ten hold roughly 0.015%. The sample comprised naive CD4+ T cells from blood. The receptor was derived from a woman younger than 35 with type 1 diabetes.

CDR3 nucleotides: TGCAGCGTGGTACGGGGGGCAGGAGAGACCCAGTACTTC. It is translated as CSVVRGAGETQYF. The chain carries TRBV29-1 and TRBJ2-5; maybe TRBD2 (7 bases). The germline gives CDR1 SQVTM, CDR2 ANQGSEA. The CDR3 spans 13 residues. V was trimmed by 6 bases and J by 4 bases, leaving 15 bases between them.